The 26 T cell receptor beta chains in this list originate from one sample, sequenced in a study of T cells expressing NK-cell markers. TCRdb reprocessed the 5' RACE reads and reports one entry per CDR3 protein, with no DNA. The table for this sample gives 120,000 to 150,000 distinct CDR3 sequences. Sequencing was carried out using blood T cells: a sorted CD56 or NKG2C T cell subset, CD4+ or CD8+ T cells, or bulk PBMC T cells (not recorded which). Receptors were obtained from a man aged 18 to 29 in good health.

The chain links TRBV30 to TRBJ2-1; without DNA, the TCRdb call of TRBD2 cannot be checked. The CDR3 contains 14 residues. Germline lookup yields CDR1 GTSNPN and CDR2 SVGIG (reference sequence). CDR3 region: CAWSALPIPDEQFF.

The V and J genes are TRBV25-1 and TRBJ1-3; TCRdb's D gene call, TRBD1, goes unchecked for lack of DNA. The CDR3 is 14 residues long. Germline CDR1 and CDR2: MGHDK and SYGVNS. The CDR3 loop is CASAPITSGNTIYF.

The rearrangement links TRBV25-1 to TRBJ1-1; with no DNA, the TCRdb D assignment of TRBD1 cannot be verified. CDR1 and CDR2 (germline): MGHDK, SYGVNS. The CDR3 loop spans 16 amino acids. CDR3 residues: CASSGLNRVYEEEAFF.

This rearrangement joins TRBV5-1 to TRBJ1-1; TCRdb's D call, TRBD1, is unchecked because there is no DNA. This CDR3 is built from 15 residues. Germline V gene lookup returns CDR1 SGHRS and CDR2 YFSETQ. CDR3 residues: CASSLDLGGSAEAFF.

This chain connects TRBV11-2 to TRBJ2-1; TCRdb calls TRBD2, which cannot be checked without DNA. There are 18 residues in the CDR3. Germline-derived CDR1 and CDR2 are SGHAT and FQNNGV. The CDR3 region is CASSPPYSGTSGLDEQFF.

V usage is TRBV15 and J usage is TRBJ2-7; TCRdb's D gene call, TRBD1, goes unchecked for lack of DNA. The germline V gene has CDR1 LNHNV and CDR2 YYDKDF (reference sequence). CDR3 length: 14 residues. This chain's CDR3 is CATSLQGPTYEQYF.

The chain's CDR3 is CASSFGQGMGEQYF. The gene calls are TRBV7-9 and TRBJ2-7; with no DNA, the TCRdb D assignment of TRBD1 cannot be verified. Germline V gene data show CDR1 as SEHNR and CDR2 as FQNEAQ (reference sequence). This CDR3 has 14 residues.

The J gene is TRBJ2-1, the V gene TRBV25-1; TCRdb gives TRBD2 as the D gene, but with no DNA this cannot be confirmed. The CDR3 contains 14 residues. Germline V gives CDR1 MGHDK, CDR2 SYGVNS. The CDR3 reads CASSPGLAGDEQFF.

The V gene is TRBV3-1, the J gene TRBJ2-2; the TCRdb call, TRBD1, lacks DNA for checking. The CDR3 sequence is 15 residues long. CDR1 is LGHDT and CDR2 is YNNKEL in the germline V gene (reference sequence). The CDR3 loop reads CASSSSGGPTGELFF.

The J gene is TRBJ2-1, the V gene TRBV29-1. CDR3 length: 14 residues. Germline values: CDR1 SQVTM, CDR2 ANQGSEA. This CDR3 reads CSVETSPSYNEQFF.

V and J are TRBV9 and TRBJ2-1; TCRdb's D gene call, TRBD2, goes unchecked for lack of DNA. This CDR3 has 15 residues. CDR1 and CDR2 (germline): SGDLS, YYNGEE. This CDR3 is CASSGSSGSLYEQFF.

V usage is TRBV30 and J usage is TRBJ1-2; TCRdb outputs TRBD1, but without DNA this stays unchecked. This CDR3 is 17 amino acids long. Germline V gene data show CDR1 as GTSNPN and CDR2 as SVGIG (reference sequence). The CDR3: CAWSGVGTGEEAYGYTF.

The V and J genes are TRBV3-1 and TRBJ1-3; without DNA, the TCRdb call of TRBD1 cannot be checked. The germline V gene encodes CDR1 LGHDT and CDR2 YNNKEL (reference sequence). The CDR3 extends over 16 amino acids. The CDR3 protein is CASSQLTANSGNTIYF.

The V gene is TRBV5-1, the J gene TRBJ2-1. The CDR3 extends over 14 amino acids. Germline assignment: CDR1 SGHRS and CDR2 YFSETQ. The CDR3 sequence is CASSFVPGDNEQFF.

This chain uses TRBV24-1 with TRBJ2-3; TCRdb calls TRBD2, which cannot be checked without DNA. The CDR3 is made up of 16 amino acids. CDR1 is KGHDR and CDR2 is SFDVKD in the germline V gene. The CDR3 reads CATSDPGTSGTDTQYF.

The chain links TRBV12-3 or TRBV12-4 to TRBJ2-6; TCRdb outputs TRBD1, but without DNA this stays unchecked. This CDR3 spans 18 amino acids. CDR3 in amino acids: CATEITGQLSSGANVLTF.

This chain uses TRBV12-3 or TRBV12-4 with TRBJ2-3. The CDR3 length is 12 residues. This CDR3 is CASSLSGDTQYF.

The chain recombines TRBV27 with TRBJ2-1; the D gene TCRdb calls, TRBD2, cannot be checked with no DNA. CDR1 is MNHEY, CDR2 SMNVEV, per germline (reference sequence). The CDR3 totals 18 residues. The CDR3 reads CASSQAGGKSDFYNEQFF.

This chain links TRBV12-3 or TRBV12-4 with TRBJ1-2; with no DNA, the TCRdb D assignment of TRBD1 cannot be verified. The CDR3 runs to 19 residues. This CDR3 is CASSPYQTLIVIPNYGYTF.

The V and J genes are TRBV30 and TRBJ2-6. In germline, CDR1 is GTSNPN, CDR2 SVGIG (reference sequence). CDR3 length equals 15 residues. The CDR3 reads CAWRDTTSGANVLTF.

The chain links TRBV28 to TRBJ2-1; TCRdb names TRBD2, which stays unverified in the absence of DNA. In germline, CDR1 is MDHEN, CDR2 SYDVKM. This CDR3 has 14 residues. The CDR3 is CASSPRLGSNEQFF.

The chain couples TRBV12-3 or TRBV12-4 to TRBJ2-1; absent DNA, TCRdb's TRBD2 call cannot be checked. The CDR3 is 15 amino acids. This CDR3 is CASSFGRVANNEQFF.

J is TRBJ2-3 and V is TRBV2; the D call from TCRdb, TRBD1, cannot be confirmed without DNA. The CDR3 extends over 15 amino acids. The germline CDR1 and CDR2 sequences are SNHLY and FYNNEI. The CDR3 loop reads CASRGALTATNEQYF.

The V and J genes are TRBV5-1 and TRBJ2-1; TCRdb's D call of TRBD2 is untestable without DNA. CDR1 is SGHRS, CDR2 YFSETQ, per germline. The CDR3 totals 13 residues. CDR3 loop: CASSSGLPNEQFF.

The chain couples TRBV12-3 or TRBV12-4 to TRBJ2-2; TCRdb names TRBD2, which stays unverified in the absence of DNA. The CDR3 has 15 residues. The CDR3 sequence is CASSGGTINTGELFF.

The CDR3 sequence is CASSSSGLAYNEQFF. The chain links TRBV12-3 or TRBV12-4 to TRBJ2-1; without DNA, the TCRdb call of TRBD2 cannot be checked. This CDR3 is built from 15 residues.